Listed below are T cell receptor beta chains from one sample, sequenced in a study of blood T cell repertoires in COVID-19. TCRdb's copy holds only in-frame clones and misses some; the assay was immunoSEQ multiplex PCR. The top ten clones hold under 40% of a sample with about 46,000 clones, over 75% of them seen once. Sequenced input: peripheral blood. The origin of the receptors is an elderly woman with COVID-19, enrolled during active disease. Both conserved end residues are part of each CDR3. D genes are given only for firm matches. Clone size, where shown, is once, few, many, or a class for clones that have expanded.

CASSLALGLHF,TGTGCCAGCAGCTTAGCGCTCGGTCTCCACTTT,NA,NA,TRBV7-9,TRBJ1-6
CASSQGEGGDTEAFF,TGTGCCAGCAGCCAAGGGGAGGGAGGAGATACTGAAGCTTTCTTT,NA,NA,TRBV4-2,TRBJ1-1
CASSDREYYGYTF,TGTGCCAGCAGCGACAGGGAATACTATGGCTACACCTTC,NA,TRBD1,TRBV2,TRBJ1-2
CASSHAGGSYNEQFF,TGTGCCAGCAGCCATGCGGGTGGGTCCTACAATGAGCAGTTCTTC,NA,NA,TRBV3-1/TRBV3-2,TRBJ2-1
CASSLRGQGNEKLFF,TGTGCCAGCAGCCTCCGAGGACAGGGTAATGAAAAACTGTTTTTT,NA,TRBD1,TRBV7-3,TRBJ1-4
CASSVGGQANQPQHF,TGTGCCAGCAGCGTAGGGGGACAGGCCAATCAGCCCCAGCATTTT,NA,TRBD1,TRBV9,TRBJ1-5
CASSQAILGTSGRQETQYF,TGTGCCAGCAGCCAAGCAATTTTAGGGACTAGCGGGAGACAAGAGACCCAGTACTTC,NA,TRBD2,TRBV4-2,TRBJ2-5
CASSTGQGKSYEQYF,TGTGCCAGCAGCACAGGACAGGGGAAGTCCTACGAGCAGTACTTC,NA,TRBD1,TRBV3-1/TRBV3-2,TRBJ2-7
CAISTGTSVADTQYF,TGTGCCATCAGCACCGGGACTAGCGTAGCAGATACGCAGTATTTT,NA,TRBD2,TRBV10-3,TRBJ2-3
CASRSDRDMGPQHF,TGTGCCAGCAGATCCGACAGGGACATGGGGCCCCAGCATTTT,NA,TRBD1,TRBV28,TRBJ1-5
CASSLSGTVNTGELFF,TGTGCCAGCAGTTTATCCGGGACAGTCAACACCGGGGAGCTGTTTTTT,NA,TRBD1,TRBV27,TRBJ2-2
CASSKVREAGASQPQHF,TGTGCCAGCAGCAAAGTTAGGGAGGCGGGAGCATCTCAGCCCCAGCATTTT,NA,NA,TRBV21-1,TRBJ1-5
CASSLLRDQPQHF,TGTGCCAGCAGTTTGTTGAGGGATCAGCCCCAGCATTTT,NA,NA,TRBV12-3/TRBV12-4,TRBJ1-5
CASSLNSGRVETQYF,TGTGCCAGCAGCCTGAATAGCGGGAGGGTAGAGACCCAGTACTTC,NA,TRBD2,TRBV7-2,TRBJ2-5
CASSLAGDYEQYF,TGTGCCAGCAGCTTAGCAGGGGACTACGAGCAGTACTTC,once,NA,TRBV13,TRBJ2-7
CASSGGTGDQPQHF,TGTGCCAGCAGTGGGGGGACAGGGGATCAGCCCCAGCATTTT,NA,TRBD1,TRBV2,TRBJ1-5
CAGNPGGGTDTQYF,TGTGCCGGCAACCCGGGGGGGGGCACAGATACGCAGTATTTT,NA,TRBD2,TRBV6-5,TRBJ2-3
CATSRETGTSDNEQFF,TGTGCCACCAGCAGGGAAACCGGGACTAGCGACAATGAGCAGTTCTTC,NA,TRBD2,TRBV15,TRBJ2-1
CASSLPPTGKNTEAFF,TGTGCCAGCAGCCTCCCCCCGACAGGCAAGAACACTGAAGCTTTCTTT,NA,NA,TRBV14,TRBJ1-1
CASSLAAGLAFF,TGTGCCAGCAGCTTAGCGGCAGGTCTGGCTTTCTTT,NA,NA,TRBV11-2,TRBJ1-1
CASSILRPSGSYEQYF,TGTGCCAGTAGTATTCTCCGGCCTAGCGGATCCTACGAGCAGTACTTC,NA,TRBD2,TRBV19,TRBJ2-7
CASSQIQGSNDLAKNIQYF,TGTGCCAGCAGCCAGATACAGGGGAGCAACGATCTAGCCAAAAACATTCAGTACTTC,NA,TRBD1,TRBV5-6,TRBJ2-4
CASSIAHPGQGWYTEAFF,TGTGCCAGTAGTATAGCCCACCCCGGACAGGGATGGTACACTGAAGCTTTCTTT,once,TRBD1,TRBV19,TRBJ1-1